These 26 T cell receptor beta chains originate from one sample sequenced in a study of blood T cell repertoires in COVID-19. Data came from immunoSEQ multiplex PCR; TCRdb stores just in-frame clones and leaves some out. Here the sample spans over 200,000 clones, 70% to 90% being singletons. Sequenced input: peripheral blood. The receptor set was obtained from a young man with COVID-19, enrolled during active disease.

The chain has TRBV29-1 and TRBJ1-2; no clear D gene. CDR3 size: 13 residues. The ends were cut back, 6 bases at V and 2 bases at J, with 13 bases in the middle. The germline V gene has CDR1 SQVTM and CDR2 ANQGSEA. The CDR3 region has the DNA TGCAGCGTCTCTGGAGGACCCAACTATGGCTACACCTTC. It translates to CSVSGGPNYGYTF.

The genes are TRBV6-6 and TRBJ1-1; 7 positions agree with TRBD1. Trimming took 5 bases from V and 4 from J; bases not matched to a gene: 7. The CDR3 runs to 14 residues. CDR1 MNHNY and CDR2 SVGAGI come from the germline V gene (reference sequence). The CDR3 loop is CASSIDRAGTEAFF. The CDR3 DNA reads as TGTGCCAGCAGTATTGACAGGGCAGGCACTGAAGCTTTCTTT.

The chain couples TRBV3-1 (or the pseudogene TRBV3-2) to TRBJ2-3, with a tentative D call TRBD2 (6 bases). The CDR3 is 15 residues long. Looked up from germline, CDR1 is LGHDT and CDR2 is YNNKEL (reference sequence). Trimming pared 6 bases from V and 4 bases from J, leaving 17 bases between. The CDR3 DNA follows: TGTGCCAGCAGATCTAGCGCCATCCTTCCAGATACGCAGTATTTT. Protein sequence: CASRSSAILPDTQYF.

The V and J genes are TRBV5-1 and TRBJ2-1, with D perhaps matching TRBD2 (5 bases). Trimming took 2 bases from V and 9 from J, leaving 12 bases between them. The CDR3 is 13 amino acids. CDR1 is SGHRS, CDR2 YFSETQ, per germline. CDR3 loop: CASSFPGLGEQFF. CDR3 DNA sequence: TGCGCCAGCAGCTTCCCGGGATTGGGTGAGCAGTTCTTC.

The rearrangement links TRBV28 to TRBJ2-1; possibly TRBD2 for D (6 bases). The V gene's germline CDR1 is MDHEN and CDR2 SYDVKM. V lost 7 bases to trimming and J lost 4 bases, with 17 bases between them. This CDR3 contains 15 residues. In DNA form, the CDR3 reads TGTGCCAGCACGAAGCGGACTACGATTTACAATGAGCAGTTCTTC. Its protein is CASTKRTTIYNEQFF.

Here the CDR3 DNA reads TGTGCCAGCAGTTTAGTTAGCGGAATGACCTACGAGCAGTACTTC. This encodes CASSLVSGMTYEQYF. The V and J genes are TRBV28 and TRBJ2-7; weak D call: TRBD2 (6 bases). Germline CDR1 and CDR2: MDHEN and SYDVKM. The CDR3 spans 15 residues. Trimming took 2 bases from V and 2 from J, leaving 13 bases between them.

The rearrangement joins TRBV4-2 to TRBJ2-1, with a possible D match to TRBD2 (11 bases). The CDR3 sequence is 22 residues long. Per the germline V gene, CDR1 is LGHNA and CDR2 is YNFKEQ. V was pared by 0 bases and J by 10 bases, with 37 bases between. In DNA form, the CDR3 reads TGTGCCAGCAGCCAAGATACTCGGGACAGGGGTTTAACTAGCGGGAGCTTTAGAGAGCAGTTCTTC. Amino acids: CASSQDTRDRGLTSGSFREQFF.

This chain links TRBV6-5 with TRBJ2-7; TRBD1 agrees at 9 bases. CDR3 length equals 15 residues. The J segment lost 2 bases and the V segment lost 0 bases, leaving 2 bases of the junction unmatched. The germline CDR1 and CDR2 sequences are MNHEY and SVGAGI. CDR3 region: CASSYSGQGPYEQYF. The DNA for the CDR3 is TGTGCCAGCAGTTACTCGGGACAGGGCCCCTACGAGCAGTACTTC.

The chain carries TRBV5-6 and TRBJ2-5, with 8 positions matching TRBD2. V shed 4 bases and J 1 base; nucleotides not matched to a gene: 6. The CDR3 consists of 15 residues. The germline V gene has CDR1 SGHDT and CDR2 YYEEEE. CDR3 bases: TGTGCCAGCAGCCCGGCACTAGCGGCCCAAGAGACCCAGTACTTC. This sequence encodes CASSPALAAQETQYF.

The rearrangement joins TRBV27 to TRBJ2-7, with 7 bases that match TRBD1. The CDR3 spans 13 residues. CDR1 and CDR2 (germline): MNHEY, SMNVEV (reference sequence). After removal of 4 bases from V and 4 bases from J, the junction contained 4 bases not matched to a gene. Here the CDR3 reads CASSWGTAYEQYF. CDR3 coding DNA: TGTGCCAGCAGTTGGGGGACAGCGTACGAGCAGTACTTC.

CDR3 sequence: CASSIYRDQPQHF. CDR3 in DNA: TGTGCCAGCAGCATTTACAGGGATCAGCCCCAGCATTTT. The chain is built from TRBV7-2 and TRBJ1-5; maybe TRBD1 (6 bases). Trimming took 5 bases from V and 5 from J, leaving 10 bases between them. In germline, CDR1 is SGHTA, CDR2 FQGNSA. This CDR3 comprises 13 residues.

The rearrangement joins TRBV11-3 to TRBJ2-7, with 8 positions matching TRBD2. V shed 5 bases, J shed 3 bases, and the junction held 9 bases outside the gene matches. The CDR3 is made up of 15 amino acids. Germline CDR1 is SGHNT and CDR2 is YENEEA. The CDR3 sequence: CASSRGRGARYEQYF. The CDR3 nucleotides are TGTGCCAGCAGCCGAGGGCGGGGGGCACGCTACGAGCAGTACTTC.

The gene calls are TRBV27 and TRBJ2-3; no firm D call. V dropped 7 bases and J dropped 5 bases, with 10 bases sitting between them. CDR3 length equals 12 residues. Germline values: CDR1 MNHEY, CDR2 SMNVEV (reference sequence). The CDR3 DNA reads TGTGCCAGCACCTCTAGTGGAGATACGCAGTATTTT. The encoded protein is CASTSSGDTQYF.

V is TRBV5-4 and J is TRBJ2-5, with 7 bases matching TRBD1. CDR1 SGHNT and CDR2 YYREEE come from the germline V gene (reference sequence). CDR3 length: 14 residues. The J segment lost 0 bases and the V segment lost 4 bases, leaving 3 bases of the junction unmatched. In DNA, the CDR3 is TGTGCCAGCAGCCTCAGGGGGTACCAAGAGACCCAGTACTTC. Translating gives CASSLRGYQETQYF.

The chain links TRBV11-2 to TRBJ1-1, with D uncertain. Trimming removed 3 bases from V and 1 base from J, with 9 bases in between. This CDR3 is 14 amino acids long. Germline lookup yields CDR1 SGHAT and CDR2 FQNNGV. CDR3 bases: TGTGCCAGCAGCTTGTACGGGTCGAACACTGAAGCTTTCTTT. As protein: CASSLYGSNTEAFF. Supplemented by reference TRBV11-2 and TRBJ1-1, the full variable domain reads EAGVAQSPRYKIIEKRQSVAFWCNPISGHATLYWYQQILGQGPKLLIQFQNNGVVDDSQLPKDRFSAERLKGVDSTLKIQPAKLEDSAVYLCASSLYGSNTEAFFGQGTRLTVV.

The chain joins TRBV4-3 to TRBJ1-1; no clear D gene. This CDR3 has 15 residues. Trimming took off 1 base at V and 1 base at J, with 10 bases between the two ends. Germline V gene lookup returns CDR1 LGHNA and CDR2 YSLEER. The CDR3 DNA sequence: TGCGCCAGCAGCCAAGGGGTCTCAGGGAACACTGAAGCTTTCTTT. This translates into CASSQGVSGNTEAFF.

This rearrangement joins TRBV4-3 to TRBJ1-2; D ambiguous. Trimming removed 1 base at V and 5 bases at J, with 17 bases between. The CDR3 is 16 residues long. Germline-derived CDR1 and CDR2 are LGHNA and YSLEER. CDR3 loop: CASSQVRSGKGYGYTF. In DNA, the CDR3 is TGCGCCAGCAGCCAAGTCCGCTCCGGGAAAGGGTATGGCTACACCTTC.

The chain has TRBV7-9 and TRBJ2-7; 9 positions agree with TRBD2. J was trimmed by 10 bases and V by 5 bases; bases with no gene match: 9. The germline CDR1 and CDR2 sequences are SEHNR and FQNEAQ (reference sequence). The CDR3 is 13 residues long. The CDR3 is CASSLPGLALQYF. Here the CDR3 DNA reads TGTGCCAGCAGCCTACCGGGACTAGCCCTCCAGTACTTC.

The chain recombines TRBV18 with TRBJ2-1, with 8 bases that match TRBD1. In germline, CDR1 is KGHSH, CDR2 LQKENI. The CDR3 is 14 amino acids. V was pared by 3 bases and J by 8 bases, with 6 bases of the junction left unmatched. The CDR3 DNA sequence: TGTGCCAGCTCACCGCAACAGGGGGGCGATGAGCAGTTCTTC. This gives the protein CASSPQQGGDEQFF.

V usage is TRBV7-3 and J usage is TRBJ1-2; TRBD1 is a possible D gene (5 bases). CDR1 and CDR2 (germline): SGHTA, FQGTGA. The V and J ends lost 5 bases and 6 bases respectively, with 13 bases between them. CDR3 length: 13 amino acids. The CDR3 nucleotides are TGTGCCAGCAGCCCCGCGGGGGGGGATGGCTACACCTTC. Protein product: CASSPAGGDGYTF.

V is TRBV6-5 and J is TRBJ2-2; unclear D gene. The germline V gene has CDR1 MNHEY and CDR2 SVGAGI. Trimming took 7 bases from V and 1 from J, leaving 7 bases between them. This CDR3 has 13 residues. CDR3 sequence (DNA): TGTGCCAGCACCGACTGGAACACCGGGGAGCTGTTTTTT. This encodes CASTDWNTGELFF.

The rearrangement joins TRBV29-1 to TRBJ2-1, with D uncertain. With 3 bases removed from V and 0 bases from J, the gap between germline ends came to 12 bases. The CDR3 consists of 15 residues. Germline V CDR1 and CDR2: SQVTM, ANQGSEA. As DNA, the CDR3 is TGCAGCGTTGATCCGACACCGAGCTCCTACAATGAGCAGTTCTTC. It translates to CSVDPTPSSYNEQFF.

The chain links TRBV9 to TRBJ1-4, with TRBD1 identical over 8 bases. Germline CDR1 SGDLS, CDR2 YYNGEE. V was pared by 3 bases and J by 7 bases, with 17 bases of the junction left unmatched. This CDR3 has 18 amino acids. The CDR3: CASSGSTGAYPRAEKLFF. The CDR3 DNA is TGTGCCAGCAGCGGATCGACAGGGGCTTACCCCAGGGCTGAAAAACTGTTTTTT.

The chain joins TRBV9 to TRBJ2-1, with no clear D. V was clipped by 0 bases and J by 0 bases, with 7 bases between them. Germline loops: CDR1 SGDLS, CDR2 YYNGEE. The CDR3 loop spans 15 amino acids. CDR3: CASSVVAHSYNEQFF. Written as DNA, the CDR3 is TGTGCCAGCAGCGTAGTGGCCCACTCCTACAATGAGCAGTTCTTC.

This chain uses TRBV7-7 with TRBJ2-1, with unresolved D. The CDR3 extends over 14 amino acids. V was cut by 5 bases and J by 4 bases, with 12 bases left in between. In germline, CDR1 is SSHAT, CDR2 FNYEAQ (reference sequence). The CDR3 sequence is CASSPTSAYNEQFF. The CDR3 DNA reads TGTGCCAGCAGCCCCACGAGCGCGTACAATGAGCAGTTCTTC.

The J gene is TRBJ1-6, the V gene TRBV7-3; tentatively, D is TRBD1 (5 bases). The germline V and J ends were trimmed by 0 bases and 7 bases, with 13 bases remaining between them. This CDR3 contains 16 residues. Germline assignment: CDR1 SGHTA and CDR2 FQGTGA. CDR3 in DNA: TGTGCCAGCAGCTTAACCCCAGGGAATAGGAATTCACCCCTCCACTTT. Translation: CASSLTPGNRNSPLHF.